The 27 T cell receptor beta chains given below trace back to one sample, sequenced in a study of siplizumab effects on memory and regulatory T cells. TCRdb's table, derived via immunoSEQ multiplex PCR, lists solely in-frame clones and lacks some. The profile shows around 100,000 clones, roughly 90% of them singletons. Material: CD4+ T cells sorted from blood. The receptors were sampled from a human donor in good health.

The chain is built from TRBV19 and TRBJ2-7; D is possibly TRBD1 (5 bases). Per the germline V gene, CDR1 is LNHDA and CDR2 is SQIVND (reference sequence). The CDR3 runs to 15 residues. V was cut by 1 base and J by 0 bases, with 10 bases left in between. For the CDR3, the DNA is TGTGCCAGTAGTATAGTGGGGCACGCCTCCTACGAGCAGTACTTC. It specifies CASSIVGHASYEQYF.

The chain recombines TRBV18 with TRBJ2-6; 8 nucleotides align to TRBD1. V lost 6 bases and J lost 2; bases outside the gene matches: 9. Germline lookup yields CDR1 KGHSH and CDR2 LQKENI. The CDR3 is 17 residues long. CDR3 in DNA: TGTGCCAGCTCCCCAGGGACAGGAAATCCTGGGGCCAACGTCCTGACTTTC. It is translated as CASSPGTGNPGANVLTF. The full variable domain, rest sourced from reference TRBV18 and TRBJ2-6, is NAGVMQNPRHLVRRRGQEARLRCSPMKGHSHVYWYRQLPEEGLKFMVYLQKENIIDESGMPKERFSAEFPKEGPSILRIQQVVRGDSAAYFCASSPGTGNPGANVLTFGAGSRLTVL.

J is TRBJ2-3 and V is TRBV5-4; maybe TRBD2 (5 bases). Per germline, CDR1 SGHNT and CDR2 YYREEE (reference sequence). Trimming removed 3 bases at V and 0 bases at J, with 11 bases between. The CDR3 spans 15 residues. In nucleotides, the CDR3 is TGTGCCAGCAGCTCGGGGAGACCTAGCACAGATACGCAGTATTTT. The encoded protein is CASSSGRPSTDTQYF.

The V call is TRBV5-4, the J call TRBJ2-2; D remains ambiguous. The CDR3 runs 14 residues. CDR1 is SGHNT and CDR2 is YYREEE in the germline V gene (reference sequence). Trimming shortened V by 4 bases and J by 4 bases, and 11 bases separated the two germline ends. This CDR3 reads CASSATSGTGELFF. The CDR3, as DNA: TGTGCCAGCAGCGCAACCTCGGGCACCGGGGAGCTGTTTTTT.

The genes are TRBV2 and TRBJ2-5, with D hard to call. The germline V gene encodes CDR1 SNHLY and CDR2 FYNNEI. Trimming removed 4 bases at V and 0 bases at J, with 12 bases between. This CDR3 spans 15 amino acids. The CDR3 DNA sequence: TGTGCCAGCAGTGGGTCGTACAGCTACCAAGAGACCCAGTACTTC. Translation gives CASSGSYSYQETQYF. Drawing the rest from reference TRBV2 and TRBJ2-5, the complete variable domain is EPEVTQTPSHQVTQMGQEVILRCVPISNHLYFYWYRQILGQKVEFLVSFYNNEISEKSEIFDDQFSVERPDGSNFTLKIRSTKLEDSAMYFCASSGSYSYQETQYFGPGTRLLVL.

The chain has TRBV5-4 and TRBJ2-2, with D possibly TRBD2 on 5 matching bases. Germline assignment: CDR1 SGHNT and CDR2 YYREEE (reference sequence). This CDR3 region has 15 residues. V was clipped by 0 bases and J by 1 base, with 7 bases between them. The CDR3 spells CASSLARENTGELFF. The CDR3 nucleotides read TGTGCCAGCAGCTTGGCTCGGGAGAACACCGGGGAGCTGTTTTTT.

The CDR3 is CASSRQARSSYEQYF. Written as DNA, the CDR3 is TGTGCCAGCAGCCGACAGGCAAGGAGCTCCTACGAGCAGTACTTC. The rearrangement uses TRBV6-5 and TRBJ2-7; possibly TRBD1 for D (6 bases). V was pared by 6 bases and J by 0 bases, with 15 bases between. This CDR3 contains 15 residues. CDR1 and CDR2 (germline): MNHEY, SVGAGI.

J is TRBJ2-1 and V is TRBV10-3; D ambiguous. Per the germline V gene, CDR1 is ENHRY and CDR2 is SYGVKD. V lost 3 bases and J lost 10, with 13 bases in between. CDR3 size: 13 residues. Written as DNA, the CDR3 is TGTGCCATCAGTGACTCCGGGCCCGAAGAGCAGTTCTTC. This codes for CAISDSGPEEQFF.

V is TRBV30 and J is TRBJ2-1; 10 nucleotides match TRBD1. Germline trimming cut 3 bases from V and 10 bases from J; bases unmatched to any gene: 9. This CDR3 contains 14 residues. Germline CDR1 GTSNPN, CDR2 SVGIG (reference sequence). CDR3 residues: CAWRGDRGISEQFF. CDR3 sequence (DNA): TGTGCCTGGAGAGGGGACAGGGGAATCAGCGAGCAGTTCTTC.

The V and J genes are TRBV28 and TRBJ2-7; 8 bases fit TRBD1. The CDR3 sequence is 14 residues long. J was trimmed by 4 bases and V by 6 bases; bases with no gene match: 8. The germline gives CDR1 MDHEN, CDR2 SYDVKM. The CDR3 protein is CASRRQGIVYEQYF. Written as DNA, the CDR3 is TGTGCCAGCAGACGACAGGGGATAGTATACGAGCAGTACTTC.

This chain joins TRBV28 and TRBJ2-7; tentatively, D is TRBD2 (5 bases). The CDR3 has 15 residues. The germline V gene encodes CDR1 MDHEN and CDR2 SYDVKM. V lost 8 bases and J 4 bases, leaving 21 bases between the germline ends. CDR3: CASRRPTNGSYEQYF. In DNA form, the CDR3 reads TGTGCCAGCCGTAGGCCGACTAACGGGTCATACGAGCAGTACTTC.

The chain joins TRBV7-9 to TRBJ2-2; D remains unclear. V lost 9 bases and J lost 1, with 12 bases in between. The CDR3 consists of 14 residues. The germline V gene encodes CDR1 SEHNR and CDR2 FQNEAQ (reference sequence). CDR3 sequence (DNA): TGTGCCAGTCGGAACCGAAGGAACACCGGGGAGCTGTTTTTT. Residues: CASRNRRNTGELFF.

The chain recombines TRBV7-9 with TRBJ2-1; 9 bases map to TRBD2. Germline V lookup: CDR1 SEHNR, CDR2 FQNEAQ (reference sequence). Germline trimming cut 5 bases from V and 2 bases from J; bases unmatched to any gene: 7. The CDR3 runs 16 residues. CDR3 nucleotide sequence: TGTGCCAGCAGCAAAGGGGCGGGAGGGCCCTACAATGAGCAGTTCTTC. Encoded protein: CASSKGAGGPYNEQFF.

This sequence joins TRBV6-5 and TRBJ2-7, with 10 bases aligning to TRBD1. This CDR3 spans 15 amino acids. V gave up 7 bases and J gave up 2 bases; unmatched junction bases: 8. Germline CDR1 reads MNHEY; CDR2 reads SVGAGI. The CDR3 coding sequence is TGTGCCAGCAAGTGGCGGGACAGGGGCCCCTACGAGCAGTACTTC. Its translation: CASKWRDRGPYEQYF.

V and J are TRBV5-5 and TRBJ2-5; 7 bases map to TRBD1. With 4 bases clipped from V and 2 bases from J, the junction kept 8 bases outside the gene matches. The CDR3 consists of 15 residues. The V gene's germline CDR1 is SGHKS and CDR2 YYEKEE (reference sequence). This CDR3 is CASSLGDRDQETQYF. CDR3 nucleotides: TGTGCCAGCAGCCTAGGAGACAGGGATCAAGAGACCCAGTACTTC.

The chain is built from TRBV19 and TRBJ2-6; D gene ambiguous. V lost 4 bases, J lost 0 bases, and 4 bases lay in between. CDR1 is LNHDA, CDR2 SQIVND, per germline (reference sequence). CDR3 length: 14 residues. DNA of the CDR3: TGTGCCAGTAGTAGAGGCTCTGGGGCCAACGTCCTGACTTTC. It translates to CASSRGSGANVLTF.

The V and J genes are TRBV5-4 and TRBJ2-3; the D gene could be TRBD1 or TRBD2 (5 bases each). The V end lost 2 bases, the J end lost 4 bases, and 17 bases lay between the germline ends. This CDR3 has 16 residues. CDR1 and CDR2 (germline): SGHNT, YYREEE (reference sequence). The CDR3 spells CASSFSAGRGADTQYF. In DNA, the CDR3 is TGTGCCAGCAGCTTTTCCGCAGGGAGAGGCGCAGATACGCAGTATTTT.

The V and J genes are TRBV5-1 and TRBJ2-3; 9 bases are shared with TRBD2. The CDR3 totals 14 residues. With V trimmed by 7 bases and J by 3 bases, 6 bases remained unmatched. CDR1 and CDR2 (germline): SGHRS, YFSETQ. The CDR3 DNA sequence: TGCGCCAGCCGGGTAGCGGGAGCAACAGATACGCAGTATTTT. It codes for CASRVAGATDTQYF.

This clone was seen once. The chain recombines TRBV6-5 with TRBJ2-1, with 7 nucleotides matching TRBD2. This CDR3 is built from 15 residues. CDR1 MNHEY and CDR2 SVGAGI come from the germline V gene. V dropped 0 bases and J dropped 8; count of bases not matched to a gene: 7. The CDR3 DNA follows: TGTGCCAGCAGTTACTCGTACGGGAGGATTGATGAGCAGTTCTTC. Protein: CASSYSYGRIDEQFF.

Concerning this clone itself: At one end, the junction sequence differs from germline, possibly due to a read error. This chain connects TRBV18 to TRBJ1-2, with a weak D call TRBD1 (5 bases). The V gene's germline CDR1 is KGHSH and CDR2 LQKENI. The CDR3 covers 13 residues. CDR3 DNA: TGTGCCAGCTCACAACAGGATTACTACGGCTACACCTTC. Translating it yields CASSQQDYYGYTF.

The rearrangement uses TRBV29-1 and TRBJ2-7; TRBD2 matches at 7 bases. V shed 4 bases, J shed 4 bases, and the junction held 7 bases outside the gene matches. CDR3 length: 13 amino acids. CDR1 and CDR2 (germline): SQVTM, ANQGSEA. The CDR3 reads CSVVPSGSYEQYF. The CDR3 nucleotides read TGCAGCGTTGTTCCTAGCGGAAGTTACGAGCAGTACTTC.

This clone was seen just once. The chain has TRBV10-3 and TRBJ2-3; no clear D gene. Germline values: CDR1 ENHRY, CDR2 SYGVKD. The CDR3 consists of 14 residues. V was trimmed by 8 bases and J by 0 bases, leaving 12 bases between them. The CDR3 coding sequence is TGTGCCATCGGGGATGGTTCTAGCACAGATACGCAGTATTTT. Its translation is CAIGDGSSTDTQYF.

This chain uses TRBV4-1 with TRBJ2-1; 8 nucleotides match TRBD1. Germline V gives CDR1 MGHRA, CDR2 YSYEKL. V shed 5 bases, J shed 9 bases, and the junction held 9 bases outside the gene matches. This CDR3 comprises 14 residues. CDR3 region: CASSSPTGATEQFF. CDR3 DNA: TGCGCCAGCAGCTCCCCGACAGGGGCTACTGAGCAGTTCTTC.

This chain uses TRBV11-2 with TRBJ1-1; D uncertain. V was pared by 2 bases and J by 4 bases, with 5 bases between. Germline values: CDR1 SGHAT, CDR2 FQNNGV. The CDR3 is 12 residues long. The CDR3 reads CASSLFSTEAFF. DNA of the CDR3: TGTGCCAGCAGCTTATTCAGCACTGAAGCTTTCTTT.

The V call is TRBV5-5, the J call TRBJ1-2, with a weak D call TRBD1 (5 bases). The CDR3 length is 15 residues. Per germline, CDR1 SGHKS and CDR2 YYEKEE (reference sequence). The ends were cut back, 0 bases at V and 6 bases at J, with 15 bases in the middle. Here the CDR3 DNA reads TGTGCCAGCAGCTTGGGGGGCAGGGCCGGGGATGGCTACACCTTC. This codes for CASSLGGRAGDGYTF. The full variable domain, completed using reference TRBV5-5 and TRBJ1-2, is DAGVTQSPTHLIKTRGQQVTLRCSPISGHKSVSWYQQVLGQGPQFIFQYYEKEERGRGNFPDRFSARQFPNYSSELNVNALLLGDSALYLCASSLGGRAGDGYTFGSGTRLTVV.

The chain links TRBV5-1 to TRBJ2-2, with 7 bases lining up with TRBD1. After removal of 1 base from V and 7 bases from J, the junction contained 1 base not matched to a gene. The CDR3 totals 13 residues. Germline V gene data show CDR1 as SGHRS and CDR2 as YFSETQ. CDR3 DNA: TGCGCCAGCAGCTTGACAGGGGTCGGGGAGCTGTTTTTT. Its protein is CASSLTGVGELFF. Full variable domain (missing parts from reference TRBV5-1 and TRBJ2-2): KAGVTQTPRYLIKTRGQQVTLSCSPISGHRSVSWYQQTPGQGLQFLFEYFSETQRNKGNFPGRFSGRQFSNSRSEMNVSTLELGDSALYLCASSLTGVGELFFGEGSRLTVL.

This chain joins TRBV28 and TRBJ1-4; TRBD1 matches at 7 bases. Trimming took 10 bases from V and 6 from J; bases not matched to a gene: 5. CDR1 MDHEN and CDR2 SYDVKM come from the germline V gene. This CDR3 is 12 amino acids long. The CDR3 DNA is TGTGCCATATCACAGGGGTATGAAAAACTGTTTTTT. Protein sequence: CAISQGYEKLFF.